Below, 25 T cell receptor beta chains from the same sample are listed, as sequenced in a study of spatial heterogeneity in lung cancer. One entry per CDR3 protein results from TCRdb running MiXCR on the 5' RACE reads. The repertoire has about 61,000 distinct CDR3 sequences, approximately 6% of them found once; the top ten carry approximately 15%. As for time point: sample taken at primary tumor resection. Sample: PBMCs, taken at surgery. The receptors were gathered from a female donor with early-stage non-small cell lung cancer.

This clonotype was detected many times. The chain has TRBV9 and TRBJ2-1; D is unresolved. With 0 bases removed from V and 0 bases from J, the gap between germline ends came to 13 bases. The CDR3 sequence is 17 residues long. Germline loops: CDR1 SGDLS, CDR2 YYNGEE. The CDR3 DNA follows: TGTGCCAGCAGCGTAGCCCACACAGCTAGCTCCTACAATGAGCAGTTCTTC. Protein: CASSVAHTASSYNEQFF.

A few counts support this clonotype. This rearrangement joins TRBV5-5 to TRBJ1-1, with a weak D call TRBD1 (5 bases). Germline-derived CDR1 and CDR2 are SGHKS and YYEKEE (reference sequence). The CDR3 spans 17 residues. Trimming removed 4 bases at V and 0 bases at J, with 19 bases between. CDR3 sequence (DNA): TGTGCCAGCAGCACTGGGGCTGGACTGATGATGAACACTGAAGCTTTCTTT. Residues: CASSTGAGLMMNTEAFF.

This clonotype was observed many times. The chain couples TRBV12-3 or TRBV12-4 to TRBJ1-5, with 7 bases fitting TRBD1. This CDR3 comprises 16 residues. V gave up 5 bases and J gave up 3 bases; unmatched junction bases: 10. CDR3 amino acids: CASSPGTANINQPQHF. The CDR3 nucleotides are TGTGCCAGCAGTCCCGGGACAGCAAACATCAATCAGCCCCAGCATTTT.

This clonotype was detected ten times or more. V usage is TRBV15 and J usage is TRBJ2-2, with 8 bases aligning to TRBD2. This CDR3 has 15 amino acids. The J segment lost 6 bases and the V segment lost 4 bases, leaving 7 bases of the junction unmatched. In germline, CDR1 is LNHNV, CDR2 YYDKDF (reference sequence). DNA of the CDR3: TGTGCCACCAGCATCCGGACTAGCTGGTCCGGGGAGCTGTTTTTT. Protein: CATSIRTSWSGELFF.

The table lists this clonotype with many counts. The CDR3 sequence is CASSLSDDTGELFF. In DNA, the CDR3 is TGTGCCAGCAGCTTGAGCGACGACACCGGGGAGCTGTTTTTT. This sequence joins TRBV11-2 and TRBJ2-2; D remains unclear. Trimming left V 3 bases short and J 3 bases short, with 8 bases between. CDR1 SGHAT and CDR2 FQNNGV come from the germline V gene. The CDR3 consists of 14 residues.

The sample holds many counts of this clonotype. The gene calls are TRBV24-1 and TRBJ1-4; D is unresolved. V lost 9 bases and J 6 bases, leaving 16 bases between the germline ends. Germline V gene lookup returns CDR1 KGHDR and CDR2 SFDVKD. This CDR3 contains 14 residues. Written as DNA, the CDR3 is TGTGCCACCTCGGACCCTCAATCACATGAAAAACTGTTTTTT. Translated: CATSDPQSHEKLFF.

The V and J genes are TRBV6-6 and TRBJ2-2; TRBD2 aligns across 9 bases. With V trimmed by 6 bases and J by 8 bases, 7 bases remained unmatched. This CDR3 is built from 14 residues. The V gene's germline CDR1 is MNHNY and CDR2 SVGAGI (reference sequence). The CDR3 DNA reads as TGTGCCAGCAGGCGGGGGGGTGATGGTGGGGAGCTGTTTTTT. Encoded protein: CASRRGGDGGELFF.

This clonotype was found many times. The chain recombines TRBV20-1 with TRBJ2-1; D remains ambiguous. V lost 5 bases and J lost 3, with 14 bases in between. This CDR3 has 14 amino acids. Looked up from germline, CDR1 is DFQATT and CDR2 is SNEGSKA (reference sequence). The chain's CDR3 is CSAGRIGRYNEQFF. The CDR3 coding sequence is TGCAGTGCTGGCCGTATCGGGCGCTACAATGAGCAGTTCTTC.

The chain links TRBV5-1 to TRBJ2-6; D unclear. Trimming removed 0 bases at V and 2 bases at J, with 12 bases between. CDR1 and CDR2 (germline): SGHRS, YFSETQ. The CDR3 is 17 amino acids. CDR3 DNA sequence: TGCGCCAGCAGCTTGGCCCTGGGTACTACTGGGGCCAACGTCCTGACTTTC. Protein product: CASSLALGTTGANVLTF. Using reference TRBV5-1 and TRBJ2-6 for the parts outside the CDR3, the full variable domain is KAGVTQTPRYLIKTRGQQVTLSCSPISGHRSVSWYQQTPGQGLQFLFEYFSETQRNKGNFPGRFSGRQFSNSRSEMNVSTLELGDSALYLCASSLALGTTGANVLTFGAGSRLTVL.

This clonotype was seen many times. V and J are TRBV14 and TRBJ2-2, with 13 bases identical to TRBD2. This CDR3 is built from 22 residues. Germline CDR1 SGHDN, CDR2 FVKESK. V shed 0 bases, J shed 5 bases, and the junction held 18 bases outside the gene matches. The DNA of the CDR3 is TGTGCCAGCAGCCAAGATCTTCCACCGGGACTAGCGGGGCTAGAAGGGACCGGGGAGCTGTTTTTT. Translation gives CASSQDLPPGLAGLEGTGELFF.

This clonotype was observed at least ten times. The V gene is TRBV28, the J gene TRBJ2-1, with no clear D. This CDR3 is built from 14 residues. Germline V gene lookup returns CDR1 MDHEN and CDR2 SYDVKM. V was pared by 2 bases and J by 0 bases, with 5 bases between. The CDR3 nucleotides are TGTGCCAGCAGTTTACCCAGCTCCTACAATGAGCAGTTCTTC. Residues: CASSLPSSYNEQFF.

This clonotype occurred a few times. The rearrangement links TRBV12-3 or TRBV12-4 to TRBJ2-5; 7 bases map to TRBD1. This CDR3 has 14 residues. V shed 3 bases and J 1 base; nucleotides not matched to a gene: 2. For the CDR3, the DNA is TGTGCCAGCAGTTTGGGACAGAGCCAAGAGACCCAGTACTTC. It encodes CASSLGQSQETQYF.

This clonotype was detected ten times or more. The rearrangement uses TRBV28 and TRBJ2-3; 7 bases fit TRBD1. The CDR3 contains 15 residues. CDR1 and CDR2 (germline): MDHEN, SYDVKM. V was pared by 6 bases and J by 2 bases, with 8 bases of the junction left unmatched. The CDR3 here is CASSPGQSFTDTQYF. CDR3 DNA: TGTGCCAGCAGCCCGGGACAGAGTTTCACAGATACGCAGTATTTT.

By proportion, this clonotype is medium-sized (0.01 to 0.1%). The chain recombines TRBV12-3 or TRBV12-4 with TRBJ1-5, with a weak D call TRBD1 (5 bases). The CDR3 totals 16 residues. V lost 0 bases, J lost 3 bases, and 12 bases lay in between. The CDR3 coding sequence is TGTGCCAGCAGTTTAGCGCTTTCGGGGCCCAATCAGCCCCAGCATTTT. Protein: CASSLALSGPNQPQHF.

This clonotype came up many times. The V call is TRBV7-2, the J call TRBJ2-3; 7 nucleotides align to TRBD2. CDR3 length equals 16 residues. The germline V gene encodes CDR1 SGHTA and CDR2 FQGNSA. Germline trimming cut 5 bases from V and 1 base from J; bases unmatched to any gene: 9. The DNA for the CDR3 is TGTGCCAGCAGCCCGCGGGGGAGTCGCCGCACAGATACGCAGTATTTT. It yields the protein CASSPRGSRRTDTQYF.

V and J are TRBV11-2 and TRBJ2-1, with 14 bases lining up with TRBD2. V lost 5 bases, J lost 8 bases, and 11 bases stayed unmatched. This CDR3 is built from 17 residues. CDR1 is SGHAT and CDR2 is FQNNGV in the germline V gene. CDR3 coding DNA: TGTGCCAGCAGCCCCAGACTAGCGGGAGGGCCTAAGTATGAGCAGTTCTTC. Amino acids: CASSPRLAGGPKYEQFF. Together with reference TRBV11-2 and TRBJ2-1, the CDR3 gives the full variable domain: EAGVAQSPRYKIIEKRQSVAFWCNPISGHATLYWYQQILGQGPKLLIQFQNNGVVDDSQLPKDRFSAERLKGVDSTLKIQPAKLEDSAVYLCASSPRLAGGPKYEQFFGPGTRLTVL.

This clonotype was recorded at least ten times. The gene calls are TRBV28 and TRBJ2-5, with D perhaps matching TRBD1 (5 bases). The CDR3 covers 17 residues. V gave up 6 bases and J gave up 2 bases, with 22 bases separating them. Germline CDR1 MDHEN, CDR2 SYDVKM. CDR3 sequence reads: CASSSPRGLHGQETQYF. The CDR3 coding sequence is TGTGCCAGCAGCTCTCCAAGGGGTCTCCATGGGCAAGAGACCCAGTACTTC.

Ten or more counts support this clonotype. V gene TRBV28 combines with J gene TRBJ2-7, with D perhaps TRBD1 (6 bases). CDR1 MDHEN and CDR2 SYDVKM come from the germline V gene. The germline V and J ends were trimmed by 7 bases and 3 bases, with 10 bases remaining between them. This CDR3 comprises 12 residues. CDR3 coding DNA: TGTGCCAGCAACCAGGACAGCTACGAGCAGTACTTC. Its translation: CASNQDSYEQYF.

In its sample, this clonotype was seen many times. The rearrangement joins TRBV20-1 to TRBJ2-7, with TRBD2 identical over 9 bases. Germline V gene lookup returns CDR1 DFQATT and CDR2 SNEGSKA (reference sequence). This CDR3 is built from 14 residues. V trimming: 1 base; J trimming: 3 bases; junction bases outside the gene matches: 4. The DNA of the CDR3 is TGCAGTGCTAGAGCGGCTAGCGGGAACTACGAGCAGTACTTC. Protein sequence: CSARAASGNYEQYF.

The chain couples TRBV11-1 to TRBJ2-1; no reliable D call. The CDR3 totals 14 residues. CDR1 is SGHAT and CDR2 is FQDESV in the germline V gene (reference sequence). V was clipped by 5 bases and J by 3 bases, with 11 bases between them. CDR3 in DNA: TGTGCCAGCAGCCCTAGGACCCTCTACAATGAGCAGTTCTTC. Translated: CASSPRTLYNEQFF.

In this sample, this clonotype turned up a few times. The chain links TRBV6-6 to TRBJ2-1, with a weak D call TRBD1 (5 bases). The CDR3 length is 12 residues. The germline V and J ends were trimmed by 7 bases and 9 bases, with 13 bases remaining between them. CDR1 and CDR2 (germline): MNHNY, SVGAGI (reference sequence). The CDR3 protein is CASKDTRGEQFF. The CDR3 DNA reads TGTGCCAGCAAGGACACAAGGGGTGAGCAGTTCTTC.

This clonotype has a count of ten or more. The chain combines TRBV7-2 with TRBJ2-5, with 10 positions matching TRBD2. Germline V gives CDR1 SGHTA, CDR2 FQGNSA. This CDR3 has 17 residues. The ends lost 1 base at V and 0 bases at J; junction bases unmatched: 5. The DNA for the CDR3 is TGTGCCAGCAGCTTAGGCCCTAGCGGGGGTCACCAAGAGACCCAGTACTTC. Amino acids: CASSLGPSGGHQETQYF.

This clonotype was seen many times. V usage is TRBV15 and J usage is TRBJ2-5; 7 bases map to TRBD1. CDR3 length: 15 amino acids. The J segment lost 0 bases and the V segment lost 6 bases, leaving 7 bases of the junction unmatched. Germline CDR1 is LNHNV and CDR2 is YYDKDF (reference sequence). The chain's CDR3 is CATSARTGHQETQYF. As DNA, the CDR3 is TGTGCCACCAGTGCAAGGACAGGACACCAAGAGACCCAGTACTTC.

This clonotype was counted ten times or more. This chain uses TRBV12-3 or TRBV12-4 with TRBJ2-1; D perhaps matches TRBD2 (5 bases). V was trimmed by 4 bases and J by 9 bases, leaving 10 bases between them. The CDR3 has 12 residues. The CDR3 bases are TGTGCCAGCAGTTCTCTAGCTGGTGAGCAGTTCTTC. As protein: CASSSLAGEQFF.

This clonotype came up a few times. The chain has TRBV20-1 and TRBJ1-2, with 9 bases matching TRBD1. This CDR3 has 16 residues. Trimming cost V 2 bases and J 3 bases; bases outside gene matches: 10. CDR1 is DFQATT and CDR2 is SNEGSKA in the germline V gene (reference sequence). The CDR3 reads CSARKRGQGLYYGYTF. In DNA, the CDR3 is TGCAGTGCTAGAAAAAGGGGACAGGGACTTTACTATGGCTACACCTTC.